The next 8 T cell receptor beta chains were all read from a single sample in a study of shared clonotypes between healthy human individuals. The data were produced by immunoSEQ multiplex PCR, yet TCRdb's version contains in-frame clones alone and is incomplete. The sample lists some 2,400,000 clones, under 97% occurring once. Sequenced sample: naive CD4+ T cells sorted from blood. Subset here: CD45RA+ positively selected. The receptor set was obtained from a man younger than 35 in good health.

A word on this clone: This CDR3 is also generated by other DNA sequences in the sample. This chain joins TRBV29-1 and TRBJ1-1; no clear D gene. The CDR3 extends over 10 amino acids. CDR1 is SQVTM and CDR2 is ANQGSEA in the germline V gene. The V end lost 7 bases, the J end lost 8 bases, and 11 bases lay between the germline ends. This CDR3 is CSAGDGEAFF. In DNA, the CDR3 is TGCAGCGCTGGAGACGGGGAAGCTTTCTTT.

V and J are TRBV20-1 and TRBJ2-1; D unclear. CDR1 DFQATT and CDR2 SNEGSKA come from the germline V gene (reference sequence). Between the trimmed V and J ends, which lost 7 bases and 4 bases, there was a span of 8 bases. This CDR3 region has 11 residues. CDR3 nucleotide sequence: TGCAGTGGGATAAGGTACAATGAGCAGTTCTTC. The encoded protein is CSGIRYNEQFF.

This clone was seen a handful of times. This same CDR3 is encoded by further DNA sequences in the sample. The V and J genes are TRBV7-9 and TRBJ2-1; the D gene is possibly TRBD1 (6 bases). V shed 2 bases and J shed 9 bases, with 11 bases lying between them. The CDR3 totals 13 residues. In germline, CDR1 is SEHNR, CDR2 FQNEAQ (reference sequence). CDR3 DNA sequence: TGTGCCAGCAGCTTAACACAGGGCGGTGAGCAGTTCTTC. This translates into CASSLTQGGEQFF.

The V and J genes are TRBV29-1 and TRBJ2-2; 10 bases are shared with TRBD2. CDR3 length: 13 amino acids. Losses at the gene ends were 5 bases for V and 7 bases for J; bases not matched to a gene: 4. CDR1 and CDR2 (germline): SQVTM, ANQGSEA. The CDR3 sequence: CSVSSGSVGELFF. CDR3 coding DNA: TGCAGCGTTTCTAGCGGGAGTGTCGGGGAGCTGTTTTTT.

Turning to this clone: The germline gene is not matched at one end of the junction; a read error may be the cause. This chain joins TRBV7-7 and TRBJ2-2; D is uncertain. The CDR3 is made up of 14 amino acids. Germline loops: CDR1 SSHAT, CDR2 FNYEAQ (reference sequence). CDR3 in amino acids: CASSLEPGTGELFF. CDR3 nucleotide sequence: TGTGCTAGCAGCTTAGAACCGGGCACCGGGGAGCTGTTTTTT.

The chain couples TRBV11-2 to TRBJ2-3; D unclear. Trimming took off 1 base at V and 2 bases at J, with 10 bases between the two ends. The length of the CDR3 is 15 residues. Looked up from germline, CDR1 is SGHAT and CDR2 is FQNNGV. The CDR3 reads CASSLAGLSTDTQYF. The CDR3 DNA follows: TGTGCCAGCAGCTTAGCGGGTCTTTCCACAGATACGCAGTATTTT.

This rearrangement joins TRBV19 to TRBJ2-7; D gene unclear. Trimming pared 4 bases from V and 1 base from J, leaving 14 bases between. Germline values: CDR1 LNHDA, CDR2 SQIVND (reference sequence). This CDR3 is built from 15 residues. The CDR3 loop is CASSTLDVGSYEQYF. CDR3 DNA sequence: TGTGCCAGTAGTACCCTGGATGTGGGGTCCTACGAGCAGTACTTC. Combining the CDR3 with reference TRBV19 and TRBJ2-7 gives the whole variable domain DGGITQSPKYLFRKEGQNVTLSCEQNLNHDAMYWYRQDPGQGLRLIYYSQIVNDFQKGDIAEGYSVSREKKESFPLTVTSAQKNPTAFYLCASSTLDVGSYEQYFGPGTRLTVT.

J is TRBJ2-7 and V is TRBV10-1; 7 nucleotides line up with TRBD2. With V trimmed by 2 bases and J by 4 bases, 5 bases remained unmatched. The CDR3 extends over 14 amino acids. The V gene's germline CDR1 is WNHNN and CDR2 SYGVQD (reference sequence). As DNA, the CDR3 is TGCGCCAGCAGTGAGAGCGGGATTCTTTACGAGCAGTACTTC. Translation: CASSESGILYEQYF.